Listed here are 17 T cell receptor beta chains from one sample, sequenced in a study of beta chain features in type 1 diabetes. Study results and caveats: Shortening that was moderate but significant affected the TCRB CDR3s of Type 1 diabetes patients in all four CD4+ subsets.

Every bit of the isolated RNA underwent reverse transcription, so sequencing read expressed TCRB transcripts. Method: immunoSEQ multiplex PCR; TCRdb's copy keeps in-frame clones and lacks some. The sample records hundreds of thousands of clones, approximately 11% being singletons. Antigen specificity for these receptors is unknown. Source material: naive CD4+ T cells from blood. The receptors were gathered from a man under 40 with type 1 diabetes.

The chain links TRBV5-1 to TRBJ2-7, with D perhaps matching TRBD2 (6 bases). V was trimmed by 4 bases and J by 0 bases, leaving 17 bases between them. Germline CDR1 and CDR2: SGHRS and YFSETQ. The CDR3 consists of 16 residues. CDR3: CASSPEGLALSYEQYF. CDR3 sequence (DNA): TGCGCCAGCAGCCCGGAAGGGCTAGCGCTCTCCTACGAGCAGTACTTC.

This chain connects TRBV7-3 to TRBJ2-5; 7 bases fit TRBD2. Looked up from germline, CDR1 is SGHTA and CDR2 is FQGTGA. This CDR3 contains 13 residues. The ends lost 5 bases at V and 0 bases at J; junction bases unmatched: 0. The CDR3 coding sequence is TGTGCCAGCAGCGGGGGGGACCAAGAGACCCAGTACTTC. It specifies CASSGGDQETQYF.

The CDR3 loop reads CAWRRQGVEKLFF. In DNA, the CDR3 is TGTGCCTGGAGAAGACAGGGGGTAGAAAAACTGTTTTTT. The chain has TRBV30 and TRBJ1-4; 9 bases align to TRBD1. V gave up 3 bases and J gave up 8 bases; unmatched junction bases: 4. Looked up from germline, CDR1 is GTSNPN and CDR2 is SVGIG (reference sequence). This CDR3 contains 13 residues.

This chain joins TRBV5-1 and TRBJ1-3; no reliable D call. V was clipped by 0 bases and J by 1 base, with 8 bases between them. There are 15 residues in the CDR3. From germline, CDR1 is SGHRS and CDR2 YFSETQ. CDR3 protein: CASSLGSGSGNTIYF. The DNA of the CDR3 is TGCGCCAGCAGCTTGGGTTCCGGGTCTGGAAACACCATATATTTT.

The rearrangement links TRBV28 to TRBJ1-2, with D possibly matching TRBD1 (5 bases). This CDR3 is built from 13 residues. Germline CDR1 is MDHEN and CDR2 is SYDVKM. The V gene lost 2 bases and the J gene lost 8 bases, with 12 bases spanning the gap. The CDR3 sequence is CASSLAQGGGYTF. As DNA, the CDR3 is TGTGCCAGCAGTTTAGCCCAGGGAGGGGGCTACACCTTC.

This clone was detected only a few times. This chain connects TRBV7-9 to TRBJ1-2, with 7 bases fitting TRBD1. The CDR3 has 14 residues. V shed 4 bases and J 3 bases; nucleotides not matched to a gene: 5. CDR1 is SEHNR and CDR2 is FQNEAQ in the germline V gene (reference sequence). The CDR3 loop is CASSSTGADYGYTF. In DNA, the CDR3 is TGTGCCAGCAGCTCAACAGGGGCTGACTATGGCTACACCTTC.

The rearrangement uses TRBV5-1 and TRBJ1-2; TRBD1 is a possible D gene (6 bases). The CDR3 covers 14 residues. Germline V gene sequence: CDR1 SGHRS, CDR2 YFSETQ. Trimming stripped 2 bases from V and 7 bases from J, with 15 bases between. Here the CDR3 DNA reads TGCGCCAGCAGCTTACAGGGAGTTGAGGTTGGCTACACCTTC. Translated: CASSLQGVEVGYTF.

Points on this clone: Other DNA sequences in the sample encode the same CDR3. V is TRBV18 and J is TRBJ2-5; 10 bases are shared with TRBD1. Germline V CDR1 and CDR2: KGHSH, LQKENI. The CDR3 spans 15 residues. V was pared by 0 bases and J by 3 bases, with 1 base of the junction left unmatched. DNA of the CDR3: TGTGCCAGCTCACCACCGGGACAGGGGAAAGAGACCCAGTACTTC. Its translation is CASSPPGQGKETQYF.

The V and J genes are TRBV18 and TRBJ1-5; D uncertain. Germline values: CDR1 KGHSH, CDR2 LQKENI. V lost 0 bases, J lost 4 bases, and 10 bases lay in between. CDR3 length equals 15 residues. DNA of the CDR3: TGTGCCAGCTCACCACCTGCAGGACTGAATCAGCCCCAGCATTTT. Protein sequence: CASSPPAGLNQPQHF. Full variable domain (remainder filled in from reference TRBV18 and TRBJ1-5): NAGVMQNPRHLVRRRGQEARLRCSPMKGHSHVYWYRQLPEEGLKFMVYLQKENIIDESGMPKERFSAEFPKEGPSILRIQQVVRGDSAAYFCASSPPAGLNQPQHFGDGTRLSIL.

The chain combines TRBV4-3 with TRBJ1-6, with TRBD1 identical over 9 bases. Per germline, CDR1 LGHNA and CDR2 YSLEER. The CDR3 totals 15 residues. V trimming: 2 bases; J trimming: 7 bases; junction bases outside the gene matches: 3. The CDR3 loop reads CASSQWTGENSPLHF. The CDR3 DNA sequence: TGCGCCAGCAGCCAATGGACAGGGGAGAATTCACCCCTCCACTTT.

The CDR3 DNA reads as TGTGCCAGCAGCCAAACCGCGGGACCGGGGGGCTATGGCTACACCTTC. Its protein is CASSQTAGPGGYGYTF. V and J are TRBV16 and TRBJ1-2; D is possibly TRBD1 (5 bases). V was pared by 2 bases and J by 4 bases, with 17 bases between. CDR1 is KGHSY and CDR2 is FQNENV in the germline V gene. The length of the CDR3 is 16 residues.

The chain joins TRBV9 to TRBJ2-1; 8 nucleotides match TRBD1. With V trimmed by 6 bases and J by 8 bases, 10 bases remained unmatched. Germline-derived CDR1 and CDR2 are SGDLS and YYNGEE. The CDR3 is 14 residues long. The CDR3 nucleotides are TGTGCCAGCACAGGGGGCCTTTATAACGATGAGCAGTTCTTC. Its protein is CASTGGLYNDEQFF.

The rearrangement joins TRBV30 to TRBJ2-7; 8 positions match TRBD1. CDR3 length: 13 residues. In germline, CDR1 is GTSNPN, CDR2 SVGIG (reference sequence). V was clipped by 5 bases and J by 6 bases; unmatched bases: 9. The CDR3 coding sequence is TGTGCCTGGTCCTTAGACAGGGGACGCGAGCAGTACTTC. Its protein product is CAWSLDRGREQYF.

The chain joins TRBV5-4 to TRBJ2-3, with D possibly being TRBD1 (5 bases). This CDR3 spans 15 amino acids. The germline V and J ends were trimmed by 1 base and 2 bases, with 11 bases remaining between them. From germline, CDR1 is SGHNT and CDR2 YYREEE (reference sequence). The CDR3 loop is CASSLRQGLTDTQYF. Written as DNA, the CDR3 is TGTGCCAGCAGCTTGAGGCAGGGCCTCACAGATACGCAGTATTTT.

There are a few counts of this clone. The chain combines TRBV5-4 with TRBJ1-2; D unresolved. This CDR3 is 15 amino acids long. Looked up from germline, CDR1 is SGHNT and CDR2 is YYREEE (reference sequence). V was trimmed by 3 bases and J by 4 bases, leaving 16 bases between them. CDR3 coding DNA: TGTGCCAGCAGCTCCCCTGGGAGTCTTCGCTATGGCTACACCTTC. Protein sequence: CASSSPGSLRYGYTF.

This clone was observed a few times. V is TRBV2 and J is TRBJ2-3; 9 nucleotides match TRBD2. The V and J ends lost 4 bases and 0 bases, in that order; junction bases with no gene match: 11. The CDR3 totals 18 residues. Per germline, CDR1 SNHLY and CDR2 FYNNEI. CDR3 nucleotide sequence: TGTGCCAGCAGTGGACCTAGCGGGGACGATACTAGCACAGATACGCAGTATTTT. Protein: CASSGPSGDDTSTDTQYF.

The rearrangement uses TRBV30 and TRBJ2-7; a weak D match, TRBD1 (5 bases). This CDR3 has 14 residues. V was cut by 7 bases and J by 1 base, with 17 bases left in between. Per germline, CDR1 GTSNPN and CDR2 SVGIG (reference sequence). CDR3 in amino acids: CAYKTGVYSYEQYF. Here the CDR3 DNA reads TGTGCCTACAAAACAGGAGTCTATTCCTACGAGCAGTACTTC.